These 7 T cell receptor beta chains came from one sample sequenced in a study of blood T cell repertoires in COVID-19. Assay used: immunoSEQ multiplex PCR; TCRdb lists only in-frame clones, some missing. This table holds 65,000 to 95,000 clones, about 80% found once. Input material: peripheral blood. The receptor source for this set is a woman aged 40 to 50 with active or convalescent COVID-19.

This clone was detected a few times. The CDR3 reads CASIWGYSNQPQHF. CDR3 bases: TGTGCCAGCATATGGGGCTATAGCAATCAGCCCCAGCATTTT. This sequence joins TRBV21-1 and TRBJ1-5; the DNA was not compared with TRBD1, the D call given in the table. TRBV21-1 is termed a pseudogene. This CDR3 spans 14 amino acids.

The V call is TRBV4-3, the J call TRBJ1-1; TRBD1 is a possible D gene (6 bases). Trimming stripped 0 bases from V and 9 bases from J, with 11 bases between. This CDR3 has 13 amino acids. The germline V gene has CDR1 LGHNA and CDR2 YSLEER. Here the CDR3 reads CASSQERGTKAFF. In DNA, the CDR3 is TGCGCCAGCAGCCAAGAGAGGGGGACGAAAGCTTTCTTT.

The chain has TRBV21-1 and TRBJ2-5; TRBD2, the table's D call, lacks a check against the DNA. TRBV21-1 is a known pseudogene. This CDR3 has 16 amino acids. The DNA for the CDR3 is TGTGCCAGCAAAACATTGATTAGCGGGAGAGGCGAGACCCAGTACTTC. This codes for CASKTLISGRGETQYF.

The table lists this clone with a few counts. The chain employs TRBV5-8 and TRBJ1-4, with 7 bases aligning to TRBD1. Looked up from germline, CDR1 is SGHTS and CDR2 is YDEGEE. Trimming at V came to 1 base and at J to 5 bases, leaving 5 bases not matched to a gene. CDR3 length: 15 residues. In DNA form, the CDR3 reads TGTGCCAGCAGCTTGTGGTACAGGGGAAATGAAAAACTGTTTTTT. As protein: CASSLWYRGNEKLFF.

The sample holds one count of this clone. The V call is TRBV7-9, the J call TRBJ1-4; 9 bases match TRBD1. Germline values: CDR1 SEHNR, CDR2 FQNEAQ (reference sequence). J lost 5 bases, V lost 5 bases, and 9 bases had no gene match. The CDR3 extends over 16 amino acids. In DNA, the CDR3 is TGTGCCAGCAGCCCGGGGGCCGGGACAGGGAATGAAAAACTGTTTTTT. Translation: CASSPGAGTGNEKLFF.

CDR3 residues: CSGTSGRNNEQFF. DNA of the CDR3: TGCAGCGGGACTAGCGGGAGAAACAATGAGCAGTTCTTC. The rearrangement links TRBV29-1 to TRBJ2-1, with TRBD2 identical over 13 bases. Trimming at V came to 7 bases and at J to 5 bases, leaving 2 bases not matched to a gene. Per germline, CDR1 SQVTM and CDR2 ANQGSEA. The CDR3 contains 13 residues.

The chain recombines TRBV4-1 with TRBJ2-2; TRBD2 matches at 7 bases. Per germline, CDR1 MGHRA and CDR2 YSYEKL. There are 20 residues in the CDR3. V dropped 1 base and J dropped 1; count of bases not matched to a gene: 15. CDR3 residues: CASSQVGLWAGELNTGELFF. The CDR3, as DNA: TGCGCCAGCAGCCAAGTAGGGCTTTGGGCGGGGGAACTGAACACCGGGGAGCTGTTTTTT.